This T cell receptor beta chain was identified in a study of cytomegalovirus exposure and HLA in healthy donors. Notes on the study in general: Some public TCRs appeared in many individuals, while most sequences were rare.

With regard to this clone: Its antigen is undetermined.

Data came from immunoSEQ multiplex PCR; TCRdb stores just in-frame clones and leaves some out. The sample includes about 64,000 clones, 85% to 95% of them seen just once. This CDR3 region has 16 residues. V gave up 3 bases and J gave up 3 bases, with 17 bases separating them. The V gene's germline CDR1 is SNHLY and CDR2 FYNNEI. The TCR comes from a young woman in good health and CMV-seropositive. The rearrangement links TRBV2 to TRBJ1-1; tentatively, D is TRBD1 (6 bases). Source material: PBMCs. The CDR3 loop is CASSDFLAYRDTEAFF. The CDR3 nucleotides are TGTGCCAGCAGTGATTTTTTGGCCTACAGGGACACTGAAGCTTTCTTT.